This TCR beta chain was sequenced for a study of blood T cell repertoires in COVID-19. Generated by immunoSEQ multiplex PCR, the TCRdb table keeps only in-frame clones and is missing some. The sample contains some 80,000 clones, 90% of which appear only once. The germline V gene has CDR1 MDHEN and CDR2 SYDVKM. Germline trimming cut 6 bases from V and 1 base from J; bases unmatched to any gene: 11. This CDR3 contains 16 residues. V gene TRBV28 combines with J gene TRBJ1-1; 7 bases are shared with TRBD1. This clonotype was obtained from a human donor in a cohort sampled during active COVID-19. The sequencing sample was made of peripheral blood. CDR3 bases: TGTGCCAGCAGACGAGTGACAGGGATGAGGAACACTGAAGCTTTCTTT. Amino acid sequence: CASRRVTGMRNTEAFF.